The subject of this entry is one T cell receptor beta chain. Assay used: immunoSEQ multiplex PCR; TCRdb lists only in-frame clones, some missing. The sample consists of fewer than 450,000 clones, roughly 89% of them appearing once. CDR3 length: 13 amino acids. Germline CDR1 reads MNHEY; CDR2 reads SMNVEV (reference sequence). V was pared by 6 bases and J by 7 bases, with 5 bases of the junction left unmatched. These data originate in a study of blood T cell repertoires in COVID-19. The clonotype originates from a woman aged 18 to 35 who had recovered from COVID-19. The chain combines TRBV27 with TRBJ1-3; 8 bases line up with TRBD1. Source material: peripheral blood. The CDR3 loop reads CASRATGVNTIYF. The CDR3 coding sequence is TGTGCCAGCAGGGCGACAGGGGTGAACACCATATATTTT.